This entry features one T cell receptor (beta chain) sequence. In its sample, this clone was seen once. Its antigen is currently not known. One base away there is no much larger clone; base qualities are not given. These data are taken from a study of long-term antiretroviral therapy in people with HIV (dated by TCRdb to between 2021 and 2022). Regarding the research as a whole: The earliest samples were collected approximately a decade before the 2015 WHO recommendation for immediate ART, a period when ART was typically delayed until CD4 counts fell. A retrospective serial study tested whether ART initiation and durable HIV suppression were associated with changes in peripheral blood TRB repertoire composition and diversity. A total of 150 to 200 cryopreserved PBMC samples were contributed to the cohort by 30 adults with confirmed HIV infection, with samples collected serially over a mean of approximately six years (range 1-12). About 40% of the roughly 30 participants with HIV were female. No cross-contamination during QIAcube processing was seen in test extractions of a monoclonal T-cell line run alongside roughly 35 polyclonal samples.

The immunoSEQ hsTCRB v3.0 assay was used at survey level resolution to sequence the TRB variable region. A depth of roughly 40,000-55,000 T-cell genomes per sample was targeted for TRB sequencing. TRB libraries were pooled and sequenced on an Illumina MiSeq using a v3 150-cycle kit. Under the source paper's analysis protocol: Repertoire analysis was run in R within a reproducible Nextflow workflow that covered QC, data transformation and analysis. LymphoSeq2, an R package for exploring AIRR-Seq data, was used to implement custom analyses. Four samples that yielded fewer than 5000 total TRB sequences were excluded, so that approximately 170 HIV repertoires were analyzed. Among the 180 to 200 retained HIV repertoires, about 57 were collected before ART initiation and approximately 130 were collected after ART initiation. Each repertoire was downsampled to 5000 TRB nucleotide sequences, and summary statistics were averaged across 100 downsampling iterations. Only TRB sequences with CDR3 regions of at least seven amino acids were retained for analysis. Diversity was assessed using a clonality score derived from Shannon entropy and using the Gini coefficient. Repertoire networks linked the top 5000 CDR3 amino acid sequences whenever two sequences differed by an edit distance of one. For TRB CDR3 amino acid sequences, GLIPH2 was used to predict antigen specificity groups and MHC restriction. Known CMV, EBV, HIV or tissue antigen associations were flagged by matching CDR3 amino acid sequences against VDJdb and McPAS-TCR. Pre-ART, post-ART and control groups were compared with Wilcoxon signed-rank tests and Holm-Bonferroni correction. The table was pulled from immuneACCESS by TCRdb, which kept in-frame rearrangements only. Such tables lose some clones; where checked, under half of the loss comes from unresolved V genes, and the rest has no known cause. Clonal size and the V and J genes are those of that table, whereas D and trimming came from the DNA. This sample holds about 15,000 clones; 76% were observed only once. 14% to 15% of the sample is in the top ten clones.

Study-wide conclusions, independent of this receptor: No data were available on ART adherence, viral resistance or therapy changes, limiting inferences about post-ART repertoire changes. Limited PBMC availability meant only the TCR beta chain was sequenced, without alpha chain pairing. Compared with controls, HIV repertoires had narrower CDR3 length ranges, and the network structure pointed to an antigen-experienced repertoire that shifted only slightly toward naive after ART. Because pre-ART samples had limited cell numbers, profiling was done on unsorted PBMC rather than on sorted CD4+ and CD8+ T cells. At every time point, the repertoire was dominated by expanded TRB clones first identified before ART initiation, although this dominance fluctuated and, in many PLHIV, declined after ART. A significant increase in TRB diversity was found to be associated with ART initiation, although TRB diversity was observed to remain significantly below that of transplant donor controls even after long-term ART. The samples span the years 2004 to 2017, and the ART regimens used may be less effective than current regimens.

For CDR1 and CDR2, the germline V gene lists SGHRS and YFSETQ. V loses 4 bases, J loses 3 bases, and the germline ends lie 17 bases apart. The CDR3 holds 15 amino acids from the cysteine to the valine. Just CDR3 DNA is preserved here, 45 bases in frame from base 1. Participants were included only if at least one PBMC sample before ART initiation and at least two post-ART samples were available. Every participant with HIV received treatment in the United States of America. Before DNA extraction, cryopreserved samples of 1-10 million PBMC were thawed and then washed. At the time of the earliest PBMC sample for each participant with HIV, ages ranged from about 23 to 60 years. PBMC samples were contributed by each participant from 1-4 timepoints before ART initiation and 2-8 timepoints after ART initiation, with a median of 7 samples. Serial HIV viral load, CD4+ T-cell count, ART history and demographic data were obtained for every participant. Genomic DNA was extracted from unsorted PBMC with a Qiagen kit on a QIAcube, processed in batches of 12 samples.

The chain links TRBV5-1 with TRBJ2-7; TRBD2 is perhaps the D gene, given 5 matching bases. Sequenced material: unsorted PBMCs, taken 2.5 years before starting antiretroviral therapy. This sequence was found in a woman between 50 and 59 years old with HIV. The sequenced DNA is TGCGCCAGCAGCAAGGTACCGGACGGGGTCTACGAGCAGTACGTC. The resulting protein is CASSKVPDGVYEQYV.